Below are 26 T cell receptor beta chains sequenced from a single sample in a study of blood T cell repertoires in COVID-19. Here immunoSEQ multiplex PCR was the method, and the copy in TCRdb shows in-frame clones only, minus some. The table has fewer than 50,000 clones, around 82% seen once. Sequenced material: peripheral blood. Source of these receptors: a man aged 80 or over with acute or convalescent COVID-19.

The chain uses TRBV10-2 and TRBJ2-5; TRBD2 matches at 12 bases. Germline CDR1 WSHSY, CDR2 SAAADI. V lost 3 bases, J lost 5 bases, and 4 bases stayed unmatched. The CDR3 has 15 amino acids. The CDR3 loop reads CASSETSGRQETQYF. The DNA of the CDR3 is TGCGCCAGCAGTGAAACTAGCGGGAGGCAGGAGACCCAGTACTTC.

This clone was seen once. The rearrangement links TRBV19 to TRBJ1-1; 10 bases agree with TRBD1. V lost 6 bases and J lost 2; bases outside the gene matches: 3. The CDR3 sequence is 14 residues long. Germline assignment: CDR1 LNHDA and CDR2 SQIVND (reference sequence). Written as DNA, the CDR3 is TGTGCCAGTAGCCGGGACAGGGGTAACACTGAAGCTTTCTTT. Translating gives CASSRDRGNTEAFF.

The CDR3 region is CAWSTGRGNQPQHF. The CDR3 region has the DNA TGTGCCTGGAGTACAGGGAGGGGAAATCAGCCCCAGCATTTT. J is TRBJ1-5 and V is TRBV30; D possibly corresponds to TRBD1 (6 bases). Germline lookup yields CDR1 GTSNPN and CDR2 SVGIG (reference sequence). V was trimmed by 2 bases and J by 4 bases, leaving 12 bases between them. This CDR3 contains 14 residues.

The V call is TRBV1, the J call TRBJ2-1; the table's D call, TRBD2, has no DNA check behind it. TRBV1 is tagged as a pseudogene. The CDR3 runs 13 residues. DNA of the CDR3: TGCACCAGCAGCCAAGAAGGAGACAATGAGCAGTTCTTC. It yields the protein CTSSQEGDNEQFF.

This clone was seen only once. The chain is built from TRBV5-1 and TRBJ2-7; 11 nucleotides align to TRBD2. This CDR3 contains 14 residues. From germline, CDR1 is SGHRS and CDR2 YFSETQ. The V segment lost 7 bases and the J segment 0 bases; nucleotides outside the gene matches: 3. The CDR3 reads CASSGTSGSYEQYF. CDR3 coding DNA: TGCGCCAGCTCCGGGACTAGCGGCTCCTACGAGCAGTACTTC.

This CDR3 is CASSEAADYGYTF. DNA for the CDR3: TGTGCCAGCAGTGAAGCCGCGGATTATGGCTACACCTTC. J is TRBJ1-2 and V is TRBV6-1; D remains ambiguous. The CDR3 totals 13 residues. Trimming removed 0 bases at V and 5 bases at J, with 7 bases between. Germline V gene data show CDR1 as MNHNS and CDR2 as SASEGT.

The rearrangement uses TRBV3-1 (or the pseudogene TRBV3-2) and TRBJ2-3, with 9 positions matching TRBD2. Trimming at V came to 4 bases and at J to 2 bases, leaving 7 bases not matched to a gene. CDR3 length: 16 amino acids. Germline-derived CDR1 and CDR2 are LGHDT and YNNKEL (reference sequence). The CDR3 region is CASSRFSGGFTDTQYF. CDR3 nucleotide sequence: TGTGCCAGCAGCCGGTTTAGCGGGGGATTCACAGATACGCAGTATTTT.

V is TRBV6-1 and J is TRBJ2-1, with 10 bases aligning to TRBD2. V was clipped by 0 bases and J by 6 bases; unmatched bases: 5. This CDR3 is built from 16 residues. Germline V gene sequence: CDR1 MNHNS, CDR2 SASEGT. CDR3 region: CASSEATSGTGNEQFF. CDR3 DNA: TGTGCCAGCAGTGAAGCTACTAGCGGGACTGGCAATGAGCAGTTCTTC.

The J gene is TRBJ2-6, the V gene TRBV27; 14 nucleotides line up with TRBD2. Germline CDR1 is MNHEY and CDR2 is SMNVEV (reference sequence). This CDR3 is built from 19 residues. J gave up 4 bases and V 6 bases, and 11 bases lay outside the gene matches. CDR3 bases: TGTGCCAGCAGCTATGTCCCGGGACTAGCGGGAGCCGGGGCCAACGTCCTGACTTTC. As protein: CASSYVPGLAGAGANVLTF.

This CDR3 reads CASSPDRGTDTQYF. Written as DNA, the CDR3 is TGTGCCAGCAGCCCCGACAGGGGAACAGATACGCAGTATTTT. V gene TRBV3-1 (or the pseudogene TRBV3-2) combines with J gene TRBJ2-3; 8 bases agree with TRBD1. The CDR3 runs to 14 residues. Germline V lookup: CDR1 LGHDT, CDR2 YNNKEL (reference sequence). The V segment lost 4 bases and the J segment 3 bases; nucleotides outside the gene matches: 3.

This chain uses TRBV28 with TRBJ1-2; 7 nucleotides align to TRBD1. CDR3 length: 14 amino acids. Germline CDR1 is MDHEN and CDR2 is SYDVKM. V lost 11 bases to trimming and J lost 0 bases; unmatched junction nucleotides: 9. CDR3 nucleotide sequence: TGTGCCCACGGCCGGCAGGGGGCTAACTATGGCTACACCTTC. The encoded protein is CAHGRQGANYGYTF.

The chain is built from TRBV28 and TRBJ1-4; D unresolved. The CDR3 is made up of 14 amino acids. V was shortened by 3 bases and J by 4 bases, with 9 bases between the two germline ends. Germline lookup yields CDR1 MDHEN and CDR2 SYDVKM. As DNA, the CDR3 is TGTGCCAGCAGTTTTTGGCAGGATAATGAAAAACTGTTTTTT. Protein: CASSFWQDNEKLFF.

The CDR3 region is CASSQDPRYNEQFF. As DNA, the CDR3 is TGTGCCAGCAGCCAAGATCCCAGATACAATGAGCAGTTCTTC. The chain recombines TRBV3-1 (or the pseudogene TRBV3-2) with TRBJ2-1; no clear D. The CDR3 totals 14 residues. CDR1 and CDR2 from the germline V gene are LGHDT and YNNKEL (reference sequence). V was pared by 0 bases and J by 4 bases, with 7 bases between.

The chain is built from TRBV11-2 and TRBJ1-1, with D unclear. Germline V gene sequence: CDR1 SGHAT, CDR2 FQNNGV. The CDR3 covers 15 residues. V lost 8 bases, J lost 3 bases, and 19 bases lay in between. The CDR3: CASSLSLRGDTEAFF. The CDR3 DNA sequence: TGTGCCAGCTCCTTATCCCTCCGGGGTGACACTGAAGCTTTCTTT.

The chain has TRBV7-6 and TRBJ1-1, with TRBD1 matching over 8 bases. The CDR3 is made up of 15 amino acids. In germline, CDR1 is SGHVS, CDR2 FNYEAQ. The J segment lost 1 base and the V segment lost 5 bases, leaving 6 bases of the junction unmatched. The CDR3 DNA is TGTGCCAGCAGCGCCCGACAGGGGACGAACACTGAAGCTTTCTTT. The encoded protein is CASSARQGTNTEAFF.

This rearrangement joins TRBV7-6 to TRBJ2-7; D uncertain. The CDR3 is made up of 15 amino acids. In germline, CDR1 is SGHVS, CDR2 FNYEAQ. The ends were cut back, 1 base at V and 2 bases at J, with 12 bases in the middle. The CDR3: CASSLGAPYAYEQYF. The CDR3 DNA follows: TGTGCCAGCAGCTTAGGGGCACCCTACGCCTACGAGCAGTACTTC. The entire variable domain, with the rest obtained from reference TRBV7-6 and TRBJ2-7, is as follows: GAGVSQSPRYKVTKRGQDVALRCDPISGHVSLYWYRQALGQGPEFLTYFNYEAQQDKSGLPNDRFSAERPEGSISTLTIQRTEQRDSAMYRCASSLGAPYAYEQYFGPGTRLTVT.

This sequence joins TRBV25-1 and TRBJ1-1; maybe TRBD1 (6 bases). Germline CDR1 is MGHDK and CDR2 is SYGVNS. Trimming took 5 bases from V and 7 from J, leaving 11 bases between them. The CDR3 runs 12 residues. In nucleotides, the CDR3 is TGTGCCAGCAGTCACGGACAGTTTGAAGCTTTCTTT. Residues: CASSHGQFEAFF.

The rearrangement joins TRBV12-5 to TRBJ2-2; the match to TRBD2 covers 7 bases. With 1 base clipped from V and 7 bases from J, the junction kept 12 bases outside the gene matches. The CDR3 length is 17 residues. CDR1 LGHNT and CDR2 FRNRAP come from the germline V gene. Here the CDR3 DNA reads TGTGCTAGTGGTTTGGCACATGGGGCGGGAGTTGGCGGGGAGCTGTTTTTT. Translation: CASGLAHGAGVGGELFF.

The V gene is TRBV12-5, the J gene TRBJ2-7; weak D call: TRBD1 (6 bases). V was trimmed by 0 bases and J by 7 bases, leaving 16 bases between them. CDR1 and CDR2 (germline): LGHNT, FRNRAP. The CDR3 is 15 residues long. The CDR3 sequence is CASGLVGGAVGEQYF. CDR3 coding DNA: TGTGCTAGTGGTTTGGTTGGGGGCGCCGTGGGGGAGCAGTACTTC. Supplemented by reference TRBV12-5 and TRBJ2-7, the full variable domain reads DARVTQTPRHKVTEMGQEVTMRCQPILGHNTVFWYRQTMMQGLELLAYFRNRAPLDDSGMPKDRFSAEMPDATLATLKIQPSEPRDSAVYFCASGLVGGAVGEQYFGPGTRLTVT.

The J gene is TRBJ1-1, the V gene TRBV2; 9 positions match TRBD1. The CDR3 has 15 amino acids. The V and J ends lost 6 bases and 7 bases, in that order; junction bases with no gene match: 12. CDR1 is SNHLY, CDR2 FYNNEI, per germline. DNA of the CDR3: TGTGCCAGCAGCGGGACCGGGACAGGGCTCAATGAAGCTTTCTTT. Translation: CASSGTGTGLNEAFF.

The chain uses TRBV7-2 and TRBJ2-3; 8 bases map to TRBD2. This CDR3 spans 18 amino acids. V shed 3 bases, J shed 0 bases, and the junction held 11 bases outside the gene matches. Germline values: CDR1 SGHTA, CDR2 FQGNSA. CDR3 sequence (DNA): TGTGCCAGCAGCTTGAGGGGAGCGGGGGCCTCTAGCACAGATACGCAGTATTTT. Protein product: CASSLRGAGASSTDTQYF.

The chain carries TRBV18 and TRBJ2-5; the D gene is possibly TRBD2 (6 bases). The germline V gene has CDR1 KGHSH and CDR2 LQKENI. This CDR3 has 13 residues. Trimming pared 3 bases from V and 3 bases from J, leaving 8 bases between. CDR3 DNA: TGTGCCAGCTCACCGCCGGGGGAAGAGACCCAGTACTTC. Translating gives CASSPPGEETQYF.

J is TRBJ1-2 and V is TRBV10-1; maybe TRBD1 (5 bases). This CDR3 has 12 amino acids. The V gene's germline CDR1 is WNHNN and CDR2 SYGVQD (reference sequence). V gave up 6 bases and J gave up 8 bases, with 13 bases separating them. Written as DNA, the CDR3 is TGCGCCAGCAGGACAGCCATGGGCGGCTACACCTTC. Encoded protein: CASRTAMGGYTF.

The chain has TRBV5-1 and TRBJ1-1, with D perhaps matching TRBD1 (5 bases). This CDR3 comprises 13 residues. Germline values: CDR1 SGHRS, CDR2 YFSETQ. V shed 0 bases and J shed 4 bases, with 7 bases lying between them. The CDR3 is CASSLDRPTEAFF. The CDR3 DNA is TGCGCCAGCAGCTTGGACAGGCCCACTGAAGCTTTCTTT.

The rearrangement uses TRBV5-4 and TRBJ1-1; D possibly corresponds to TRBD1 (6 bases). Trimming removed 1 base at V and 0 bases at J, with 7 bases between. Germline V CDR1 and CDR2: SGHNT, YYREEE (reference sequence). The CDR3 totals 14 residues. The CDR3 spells CASSLTGLNTEAFF. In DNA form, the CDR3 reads TGTGCCAGCAGCTTGACAGGGTTGAACACTGAAGCTTTCTTT.

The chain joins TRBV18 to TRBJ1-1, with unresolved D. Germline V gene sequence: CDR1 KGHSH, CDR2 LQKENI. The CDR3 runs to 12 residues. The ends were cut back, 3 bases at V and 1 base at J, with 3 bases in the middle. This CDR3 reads CASSPGNTEAFF. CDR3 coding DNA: TGTGCCAGCTCACCCGGGAACACTGAAGCTTTCTTT.